This TCR beta chain was captured in a study of blood T cell repertoires in COVID-19. The wider study: PBMCs, B-cell-depleted T cells, or T cells provided the cDNA or gDNA that made up the material.

V was clipped by 5 bases and J by 4 bases; unmatched bases: 7. The V gene's germline CDR1 is SGHTS and CDR2 YDEGEE. The length of the CDR3 is 15 residues. Data came from immunoSEQ multiplex PCR; TCRdb stores just in-frame clones and leaves some out. The repertoire includes 120,000 or so clones, roughly 84% of them detected once, and about 4% sits in the top ten. The participants were between roughly 18 and 89 years old and came from some 25 US areas. Researchers sorted participants into cohorts using their self-reported clinical history. The sequencing sample was made of PBMCs or T cells enriched from blood (not recorded which). This receptor was taken from a woman between 25 and 40 years old who had recovered from COVID-19. The chain uses TRBV5-8 and TRBJ2-1, with 9 bases matching TRBD2. The CDR3 DNA follows: TGTGCCAGCAGTTCACTAGCGGGCGAGTACAATGAGCAGTTCTTC. Its protein is CASSSLAGEYNEQFF.